These T cell receptor beta chains were read from a single sample in a study of T cells in Graves' hyperthyroidism and ophthalmopathy. TCRdb reprocessed the multiplex PCR reads via MiXCR and lists one record per CDR3 protein. This sample has roughly 380,000 distinct CDR3 sequences, with about 13% found just once. The sequenced sample consisted of blood. These receptors were taken from a man under 40 with Graves' hyperthyroidism that later progressed to Graves' ophthalmopathy. Each CDR3 is given with its conserved first and last residue.

v_call,j_call,cdr3_aa
TRBV10-3,TRBJ2-3,CAISDYTDTQYF
TRBV10-3,TRBJ2-5,CAISMKDRDGQETQYF
TRBV2,TRBJ1-1,CASRLTGQGFMNTEAFF
TRBV6-1,TRBJ2-6,CASSVRFRSGANVLTF
TRBV29-1,TRBJ2-7,CSVGTETYEQYF
TRBV11-3,TRBJ1-2,CASSLDRWDRGKPNYGYTF
TRBV5-1,TRBJ1-2,CASSLDSQGYTF
TRBV6-2/TRBV6-3,TRBJ1-1,CASRPGQGSSEAFF
TRBV11-2,TRBJ2-7,CASSLGGRLPGYEQYF
TRBV18,TRBJ1-2,CASSPQGATNYGYTF
TRBV5-1,TRBJ1-2,CASSKGDTYYGYTF
TRBV2,TRBJ2-2,CASSVTGTNTGELFF
TRBV10-2,TRBJ1-3,CASSESGHSGNTIYF
TRBV7-2,TRBJ1-2,CASSLERGRDYGYTF
TRBV7-9,TRBJ2-1,CASSPQGAIYNEQFF
TRBV5-1,TRBJ1-6,CASSLAYLGTGSPLHF